Below are 29 T cell receptor beta chains sequenced from a single sample in a study of human T cells and chemical hapten exposure. TCRdb re-called the RACE reads with MiXCR, one entry per CDR3 protein. This table has approximately 80,000 distinct CDR3 sequences, about 9.4% appearing once. Stated time point: patch test 2, 6 weeks after DPC sensitization. Specified treatment: therapeutic diphenylcyclopropenone sensitization with weekly scalp DPC. Here the sequenced sample was whole blood, taken in connection with sensitization to the hapten diphenylcyclopropenone (DPC). These receptors were obtained from a woman younger than 45 with alopecia areata. Some clones in this sample may be carry-over from other donors' samples.

This clonotype was seen ten or more times. The chain has TRBV6-2 or TRBV6-3 and TRBJ1-1; perhaps TRBD1 as D (6 bases). The length of the CDR3 is 14 residues. Germline CDR1 MNHEY, CDR2 SVGEGT. V was pared by 2 bases and J by 6 bases, with 13 bases between. The CDR3 DNA follows: TGTGCCAGCAGTTACCCTAGGGGGGCCGCTGAAGCTTTCTTT. Translated: CASSYPRGAAEAFF.

This clonotype occurred a few times. This rearrangement joins TRBV7-2 to TRBJ1-2; TRBD1 aligns across 7 bases. The J segment lost 1 base and the V segment lost 1 base, leaving 6 bases of the junction unmatched. The CDR3 consists of 16 residues. Germline V gene sequence: CDR1 SGHTA, CDR2 FQGNSA. DNA of the CDR3: TGTGCCAGCAGCTTAGAGGGGGCAAGGATTAACTATGGCTACACCTTC. This translates into CASSLEGARINYGYTF.

There are many counts of this clonotype. V and J are TRBV28 and TRBJ2-7, with unresolved D. Germline loops: CDR1 MDHEN, CDR2 SYDVKM. V lost 8 bases and J 6 bases, leaving 17 bases between the germline ends. The CDR3 spans 13 residues. The CDR3 is CASSLGRKGEQYF. The CDR3 DNA reads as TGTGCCAGCTCCCTCGGTAGGAAAGGCGAGCAGTACTTC.

This clonotype was recorded at least ten times. This sequence joins TRBV20-1 and TRBJ2-3, with TRBD2 identical over 7 bases. CDR1 is DFQATT, CDR2 SNEGSKA, per germline (reference sequence). The CDR3 extends over 15 amino acids. Unmatched junction bases numbered 7, after V lost 3 bases and J lost 1 base. The CDR3 DNA is TGCAGTGCTAGTCGGCGGGAGAGGGGCACAGATACGCAGTATTTT. This translates into CSASRRERGTDTQYF.

This clonotype occurred many times. The CDR3 here is CASSGVETQYF. DNA for the CDR3: TGTGCCAGCAGTGGAGTCGAGACCCAGTACTTC. The chain couples TRBV2 to TRBJ2-5, with D unclear. V was trimmed by 4 bases and J by 5 bases, leaving 5 bases between them. This CDR3 has 11 amino acids. Germline V gives CDR1 SNHLY, CDR2 FYNNEI.

There are many counts of this clonotype. V and J are TRBV11-2 and TRBJ1-1, with D unresolved. Germline values: CDR1 SGHAT, CDR2 FQNNGV. The V gene lost 2 bases and the J gene lost 6 bases, with 10 bases spanning the gap. This CDR3 comprises 13 residues. CDR3 sequence (DNA): TGTGCCAGCAGCTTATCATACCTGCCTGAAGCTTTCTTT. Amino acid sequence: CASSLSYLPEAFF.

The rearrangement uses TRBV20-1 and TRBJ1-5; TRBD1 aligns across 7 bases. Germline V gene lookup returns CDR1 DFQATT and CDR2 SNEGSKA (reference sequence). Unmatched junction bases numbered 0, after V lost 0 bases and J lost 4 bases. There are 13 residues in the CDR3. This chain's CDR3 is CSARDRGNQPQHF. The DNA for the CDR3 is TGCAGTGCTAGAGACAGGGGGAATCAGCCCCAGCATTTT.

This clonotype occurred a few times. This chain joins TRBV11-3 and TRBJ2-1; TRBD2 agrees at 10 bases. Germline V gene lookup returns CDR1 SGHNT and CDR2 YENEEA. The trim removed 5 bases at V and 6 bases at J, leaving 7 bases unmatched. This CDR3 region has 15 residues. The CDR3 DNA reads as TGTGCCAGCAGCCCCACGGGGACTAGCGTCAATGAGCAGTTCTTC. This translates into CASSPTGTSVNEQFF.

This clonotype came up many times. This rearrangement joins TRBV20-1 to TRBJ2-7; 10 bases align to TRBD2. Germline loops: CDR1 DFQATT, CDR2 SNEGSKA (reference sequence). V dropped 1 base and J dropped 0; count of bases not matched to a gene: 6. CDR3 size: 16 residues. In DNA, the CDR3 is TGCAGTGCTAGAGTTCTAGCGGGGGCGAGCTCCTACGAGCAGTACTTC. It translates to CSARVLAGASSYEQYF.

This clonotype showed up many times. V is TRBV5-1 and J is TRBJ2-3; D is undetermined. Trimming removed 2 bases at V and 5 bases at J, with 6 bases between. Germline lookup yields CDR1 SGHRS and CDR2 YFSETQ. The CDR3 consists of 12 residues. The CDR3 region has the DNA TGCGCCAGCAGCTTTAGTCAAGATACGCAGTATTTT. It codes for CASSFSQDTQYF. Combining the CDR3 with reference TRBV5-1 and TRBJ2-3 gives the whole variable domain KAGVTQTPRYLIKTRGQQVTLSCSPISGHRSVSWYQQTPGQGLQFLFEYFSETQRNKGNFPGRFSGRQFSNSRSEMNVSTLELGDSALYLCASSFSQDTQYFGPGTRLTVL.

At least ten counts were recorded for this clonotype. Here the CDR3 reads CASSSAGEGGSGANVLTF. CDR3 nucleotides: TGTGCCAGCAGCTCAGCGGGAGAAGGGGGCTCTGGGGCCAACGTCCTGACTTTC. The genes are TRBV28 and TRBJ2-6; 8 nucleotides align to TRBD2. With V trimmed by 6 bases and J by 0 bases, 10 bases remained unmatched. Germline CDR1 reads MDHEN; CDR2 reads SYDVKM. The CDR3 is 18 residues long.

This clonotype was counted ten times or more. The chain is built from TRBV18 and TRBJ2-7; perhaps TRBD2 as D (6 bases). Trimming removed 4 bases at V and 6 bases at J, with 19 bases between. Germline CDR1 reads KGHSH; CDR2 reads LQKENI. This CDR3 has 15 residues. CDR3 bases: TGTGCCAGCTCACAGAAGGGGACTCCGGACCTCGAGCAGTACTTC. Translated, it gives CASSQKGTPDLEQYF.

The table lists this clonotype with many counts. The chain employs TRBV18 and TRBJ1-6; no definite D call. Between the trimmed V and J ends, which lost 6 bases and 4 bases, there was a span of 7 bases. Germline V lookup: CDR1 KGHSH, CDR2 LQKENI. This CDR3 comprises 13 residues. The CDR3 sequence: CASSSQYNSPLHF. In DNA form, the CDR3 reads TGTGCCAGCTCTAGCCAATATAATTCACCCCTCCACTTT.

This clonotype has only a few counts. The chain carries TRBV2 and TRBJ1-2; TRBD1 is a possible D gene (6 bases). V was shortened by 5 bases and J by 4 bases, with 23 bases between the two germline ends. The CDR3 sequence is 17 residues long. CDR1 is SNHLY and CDR2 is FYNNEI in the germline V gene. For the CDR3, the DNA is TGTGCCAGCAGTCAGGGGAGGAGCCCTACTTATAGCTATGGCTACACCTTC. As protein: CASSQGRSPTYSYGYTF. The whole variable domain, filled in from reference TRBV2 and TRBJ1-2, reads EPEVTQTPSHQVTQMGQEVILRCVPISNHLYFYWYRQILGQKVEFLVSFYNNEISEKSEIFDDQFSVERPDGSNFTLKIRSTKLEDSAMYFCASSQGRSPTYSYGYTFGSGTRLTVV.

There are a few counts of this clonotype. The chain links TRBV6-6 to TRBJ1-3; 9 nucleotides line up with TRBD1. CDR1 MNHNY and CDR2 SVGAGI come from the germline V gene (reference sequence). The CDR3 has 15 amino acids. The junction had 4 bases not matched to a gene; V was cut back by 4 bases and J by 3 bases. DNA of the CDR3: TGTGCCAGCAGTTCTACAGGGGGCAATGGAAACACCATATATTTT. It codes for CASSSTGGNGNTIYF.

This clonotype was recorded at least ten times. The chain couples TRBV7-9 to TRBJ2-3; D remains unclear. CDR1 is SEHNR, CDR2 FQNEAQ, per germline (reference sequence). This CDR3 comprises 13 residues. The V end was cut by 8 bases, the J end by 3 bases, with 12 bases between. The CDR3 nucleotides are TGTGCCAGCCACCTATTGGGGACAGATACGCAGTATTTT. Protein product: CASHLLGTDTQYF.

This clonotype was observed at least ten times. The chain links TRBV7-9 to TRBJ2-7; 7 positions match TRBD2. The CDR3 spans 17 residues. Trimming removed 0 bases from V and 3 bases from J; junction bases left unmatched: 11. The V gene's germline CDR1 is SEHNR and CDR2 FQNEAQ (reference sequence). This CDR3 is CASSLAQGGSRDYEQYF. DNA of the CDR3: TGTGCCAGCAGCTTAGCGCAGGGCGGGAGTCGGGACTACGAGCAGTACTTC.

The rearrangement joins TRBV7-6 to TRBJ2-3; D is uncertain. There are 14 residues in the CDR3. Germline V gene sequence: CDR1 SGHVS, CDR2 FNYEAQ. V lost 1 base, J lost 3 bases, and 8 bases lay in between. The CDR3 DNA reads as TGTGCCAGCAGCTTAGTGGACGGAACAGATACGCAGTATTTT. Its protein is CASSLVDGTDTQYF.

The rearrangement joins TRBV5-4 to TRBJ2-7; D perhaps matches TRBD2 (6 bases). Between the trimmed V and J ends, which lost 0 bases and 3 bases, there was a span of 13 bases. There are 15 residues in the CDR3. CDR1 is SGHNT, CDR2 YYREEE, per germline (reference sequence). The chain's CDR3 is CASSLESGSFYEQYF. The CDR3 DNA is TGTGCCAGCAGCTTGGAAAGCGGGTCCTTCTACGAGCAGTACTTC.

This clonotype came up a few times. This chain connects TRBV6-2 or TRBV6-3 to TRBJ2-1, with 9 bases that match TRBD2. The germline CDR1 and CDR2 sequences are MNHEY and SVGEGT. The V and J ends lost 6 bases and 3 bases, in that order; junction bases with no gene match: 9. This CDR3 contains 16 residues. The CDR3 DNA sequence: TGTGCCAGCAGCAATTACCTAGCGGGGAACTACAATGAGCAGTTCTTC. Protein sequence: CASSNYLAGNYNEQFF.

The table lists this clonotype with many counts. The chain links TRBV14 to TRBJ1-1; no clear D gene. CDR1 SGHDN and CDR2 FVKESK come from the germline V gene. This CDR3 has 13 residues. Trimming pared 5 bases from V and 4 bases from J, leaving 11 bases between. The CDR3: CASSTGLGTEAFF. The CDR3 nucleotides are TGTGCCAGCAGCACTGGGCTGGGCACTGAAGCTTTCTTT. The entire variable domain, with the rest obtained from reference TRBV14 and TRBJ1-1, is as follows: EAGVTQFPSHSVIEKGQTVTLRCDPISGHDNLYWYRRVMGKEIKFLLHFVKESKQDESGMPNNRFLAERTGGTYSTLKVQPAELEDSGVYFCASSTGLGTEAFFGQGTRLTVV.

In its sample, this clonotype was seen many times. The genes are TRBV7-9 and TRBJ2-1, with D hard to call. The germline gives CDR1 SEHNR, CDR2 FQNEAQ (reference sequence). The CDR3 contains 14 residues. Trimming cost V 5 bases and J 9 bases, with 17 bases left between them. For the CDR3, the DNA is TGTGCCAGCAGCCCGGGTCCCCAAACCGGTGAGCAGTTCTTC. It encodes CASSPGPQTGEQFF.

The rearrangement links TRBV27 to TRBJ2-2; D is tentatively TRBD1 or TRBD2 (5 bases each). The germline V and J ends were trimmed by 0 bases and 4 bases, with 21 bases remaining between them. Germline CDR1 MNHEY, CDR2 SMNVEV (reference sequence). The CDR3 covers 19 residues. The CDR3 nucleotides read TGTGCCAGCAGTTTATCCAACCCACGTTGGGGGATCACCACCGGGGAGCTGTTTTTT. Translated, it gives CASSLSNPRWGITTGELFF.

This clonotype was seen at least ten times. The rearrangement links TRBV7-8 to TRBJ2-7; 9 bases match TRBD1. V trimming: 0 bases; J trimming: 0 bases; junction bases outside the gene matches: 12. The CDR3 has 19 residues. CDR1 SGHVS and CDR2 FQNEAQ come from the germline V gene. This chain's CDR3 is CASSLAPLPGTGSSYEQYF. CDR3 nucleotide sequence: TGTGCCAGCAGCTTAGCCCCCCTCCCCGGGACAGGGAGCTCCTACGAGCAGTACTTC.

The V call is TRBV7-9, the J call TRBJ2-1; the D is unclear. The ends were cut back, 1 base at V and 9 bases at J, with 4 bases in the middle. Germline lookup yields CDR1 SEHNR and CDR2 FQNEAQ (reference sequence). CDR3 length equals 11 residues. For the CDR3, the DNA is TGTGCCAGCAGCTTAGGGACTGAGCAGTTCTTC. It specifies CASSLGTEQFF.

This clonotype was detected many times. The V and J genes are TRBV9 and TRBJ2-3; D gene unclear. Trimming cost V 4 bases and J 2 bases, with 5 bases left between them. Looked up from germline, CDR1 is SGDLS and CDR2 is YYNGEE. The CDR3 runs to 12 residues. The DNA for the CDR3 is TGTGCCAGCAGCTTAAACACAGATACGCAGTATTTT. It codes for CASSLNTDTQYF.

In its sample, this clonotype was seen many times. V and J are TRBV7-2 and TRBJ1-1, with TRBD1 matching 9 bases. This CDR3 comprises 14 residues. Unmatched junction bases numbered 3, after V lost 3 bases and J lost 4 bases. The germline V gene encodes CDR1 SGHTA and CDR2 FQGNSA. CDR3 bases: TGTGCCAGCAGCTTGGGACAGGGTATCACTGAAGCTTTCTTT. Its protein is CASSLGQGITEAFF.

The chain combines TRBV20-1 with TRBJ2-3, with a weak D call TRBD2 (6 bases). Per germline, CDR1 DFQATT and CDR2 SNEGSKA (reference sequence). The CDR3 runs 13 residues. V was pared by 6 bases and J by 2 bases, with 12 bases between. CDR3 bases: TGCAGTGCCCGGGACTCCATCACAGATACGCAGTATTTT. This gives the protein CSARDSITDTQYF.

This clonotype was detected ten times or more. The chain recombines TRBV18 with TRBJ1-2; D gene ambiguous. From germline, CDR1 is KGHSH and CDR2 LQKENI. This CDR3 region has 15 residues. The V and J ends lost 2 bases and 3 bases respectively, with 13 bases between them. The CDR3 DNA sequence: TGTGCCAGCTCACCATTGAGGACCCTTGACTATGGCTACACCTTC. Translation gives CASSPLRTLDYGYTF.